Detailed here is one T cell receptor (beta chain). Ten or more counts support this clonotype. Its recognized antigen is unknown. The sample holds no much larger clone one base away, and base qualities are not on file. Ophthalmopathy patients had moderately to severely active disease, Clinical Activity Score of at least 3, NOSPECS grade of at least 4, and duration under 3 months. Patients with uncontrolled infections, other autoimmune diseases, pregnancy or lactation were excluded. Diagnoses were established on the basis of clinical symptoms, serum thyroxine and TRAb, thyroid ultrasound, and orbital computed tomography. PBMCs were isolated from 7.5 to 10 ml of fresh peripheral blood by Ficoll-Paque density gradient centrifugation. Total RNA was extracted with Trizol reagent, and quality was checked on an Agilent 2100 Bioanalyzer. TCR beta CDR3 regions were amplified from RNA transcripts. The first round of RT-PCR for the TCR CDR3 was performed with the HTBI primer set and the Qiagen OneStep RT-PCR kit. The libraries were constructed in a second round of multiplex PCR and then size-selected and purified. Sequencing of the libraries was done on an Illumina HiSeq2000 using paired-end 100 bp reads. Per the authors' processing: SOAPnuke was used to process the raw data, removing reads that contained adapters or uncalled bases, had a mean Phred below 15, or lacked an exact match to the constant primer or identifier. High-quality paired reads were merged with COPE v1.2.5, and unique nucleotide sequences were defined as clonotypes. Clonotypes were aligned to IMGT TRBV, TRBD and TRBJ reference segments using MiTCR v1.1. Only V-J combinations with frequency above 0.0001, covering approximately 99% of repertoires, were analysed. A TCS score was defined as the ratio between F50 (clonal expansion) and ExV (chaos), using BLOSUM62-based TCRdist between CDR3 peptides within each V-J. Welch's t-statistics and random forest reduced fewer than 550 V-J features to 13, which were used in a naive Bayes classifier (R e1071). The public reads were reanalyzed by TCRdb: fastp trimming at Q25, MiXCR alignment, in-frame beta chains only. Each record represents a unique CDR3 protein, reported with the most common genes and DNA among its rows. TCRdb's processing, not the authors', yielded these V and J calls. The sample data list 300,000 to 400,000 distinct CDR3 sequences, and about 18% of these were observed just once. Less than 45% of the sample is taken by the ten largest.

This entry is derived from a study of T cells in Graves' hyperthyroidism and ophthalmopathy (dated by TCRdb to about 2019). Broadly, across the study: Peripheral blood samples were taken at initial diagnosis, before any treatment was given. The study also compared thyroid tissue and blood T-cell repertoires from over 5 Graves' hyperthyroidism patients. An independent validation cohort of around 19 hyperthyroidism patients and about 15 patients who later progressed to ophthalmopathy tested prospective prediction of ophthalmopathy. To identify distinguishing TCR V-J signatures, a discovery cohort of about a hundred patients was used, comprising some 43 with Graves' ophthalmopathy and around 57 with stable Graves' hyperthyroidism. The 95 to 100 discovery patients were randomly divided into training and test sets at a 7:3 ratio. The paper describes TCR Vbeta CDR3 sequencing of some 130 peripheral blood samples, made up of under 50 ophthalmopathy patients, some 80 hyperthyroidism patients and roughly 17 progressor patients. After blood sampling, hyperthyroidism patients were treated with methimazole at a starting dose of 30 mg daily, and ophthalmopathy patients were treated with high-dose intravenous methylprednisolone.

The study at large found these results: Most expanded thyroid clonotypes (frequency above 0.001) were also found in blood, which suggests that blood repertoires may mirror thyroid immune responses. A model built on a 13 V-J signature distinguished ophthalmopathy from stable hyperthyroidism, reaching 85% to 90% sensitivity and 81.08% specificity in cross-validation and 80%/75% in testing. No statistical method was used to fix the sample size in advance, and group allocation was not hidden from the investigators. In validation, the model predicted progression to ophthalmopathy a median of about 5.9 months before onset, with about 70% sensitivity and roughly 73% specificity.

The sample was blood. The clonotype was recovered from a man aged 18 to 29 with Graves' ophthalmopathy.

The CDR3 region: CASSPPGVDGTRGYTF. DNA sequence: TGTGCCAGCAGCCCGCCAGGGGTCGATGGGACACGCGGCTACACCTTC. The receptor chain draws on TRBV7-9 and TRBJ1-2, with TRBD1 perhaps the D gene, on 6 matching bases. The junction shows trimming of 5 bases on V and 8 bases on J, plus 24 bases between the germline ends. The CDR3 sequence holds 16 residues, the cysteine and phenylalanine included. Only the CDR3 region is kept as DNA, spanning 48 bases read in frame from base 1. CDR1 and CDR2, looked up from the germline V gene (reference sequence), are SEHNR and FQNEAQ.